These T cell receptor beta chains were read from a single sample in a study of regulatory and conventional T cells in RAG deficiency. The data were produced by immunoSEQ multiplex PCR, yet TCRdb's version contains in-frame clones alone and is incomplete. The sample contains about 28,000 clones, about nine tenths of which appear only once. This sample was also put to use in a study of regulatory T cells.

Input material: Tregs sorted from blood. The receptor set was obtained from a human donor in good health. Each CDR3 is given with its conserved first and last residue. The order of the fields is D gene, clone size, V gene, J gene, CDR3 protein, CDR3 DNA. A D gene is named only where the DNA matches it firmly. Rows may omit the clone size; those that give it use once, few, many or a size class.

>.|.|TRBV5-4|TRBJ2-3
CASSISTDTQYF
TGTGCCAGCAGCATTAGCACAGATACGCAGTATTTT
>.|.|TRBV9|TRBJ1-2
CASSVGQASNYGYTF
TGTGCCAGCAGCGTAGGACAGGCCTCTAACTATGGCTACACCTTC
>.|.|TRBV10-3|TRBJ2-1
CAISGIGNEQFF
TGTGCCATCAGTGGGATAGGAAATGAGCAGTTCTTC
>.|once|TRBV5-1|TRBJ1-2
CASSRRDWGYGYTF
TGCGCCAGCAGTCGGAGGGATTGGGGCTATGGCTACACCTTC
>TRBD1|.|TRBV5-4|TRBJ2-7
CASSLGTGRYEQYF
TGTGCCAGCAGCTTGGGGACAGGACGATACGAGCAGTACTTC
>TRBD1|.|TRBV19|TRBJ2-4
CASSWGQGLAKNIQYF
TGTGCCAGTAGTTGGGGACAGGGGCTAGCCAAAAACATTCAGTACTTC
>.|.|TRBV14|TRBJ2-6
CASSQQGSGANVLTF
TGTGCCAGCAGCCAACAGGGGTCTGGGGCCAACGTCCTGACTTTC
>.|.|TRBV9|TRBJ1-1
CASSVGPMNTEAFF
TGTGCCAGCAGCGTCGGTCCCATGAACACTGAAGCTTTCTTT
>TRBD1|.|TRBV6-1|TRBJ1-2
CASSRGTGFVGGYTF
TGTGCCAGCAGCCGAGGGACAGGGTTTGTAGGGGGCTACACCTTC
>.|.|TRBV28|TRBJ2-7
CASTGQPTYEQYF
TGTGCCAGCACCGGACAGCCCACCTACGAGCAGTACTTC
>.|.|TRBV6-1|TRBJ1-2
CASSERALRGYGYTF
TGTGCCAGCAGTGAGAGGGCACTACGGGGCTATGGCTACACCTTC
>.|.|TRBV5-8|TRBJ1-5
CASSRGPGGNQPQHF
TGTGCCAGCAGCCGGGGACCGGGGGGCAATCAGCCCCAGCATTTT
>.|.|TRBV10-3|TRBJ2-3
CAIGSEADIQYF
TGTGCCATCGGAAGTGAGGCCGATATACAGTATTTT
>.|.|TRBV5-5|TRBJ2-5
CASSQAEQTQYF
TGTGCCAGCAGCCAGGCGGAACAGACCCAGTACTTC
>TRBD1|medium-sized|TRBV4-1|TRBJ1-5
CASSQAGTVPQPQHF
TGCGCCAGCAGCCAGGCCGGGACAGTACCTCAGCCCCAGCATTTT
>TRBD2|.|TRBV13|TRBJ2-2
CASSTRGGYTGELFF
TGTGCCAGCAGCACTCGGGGGGGCTACACCGGGGAGCTGTTTTTT
>.|.|TRBV29-1|TRBJ2-7
CSTMGGFGVSYEQYF
TGCAGCACAATGGGCGGATTCGGGGTCTCCTACGAGCAGTACTTC
>.|.|TRBV7-2|TRBJ2-1
CASSSRLGYEQFF
TGTGCCAGCAGCTCCAGACTAGGCTATGAGCAGTTCTTC
>.|.|TRBV11-2|TRBJ1-4
CASSLGAGTPTNEKLFF
TGTGCCAGCAGCTTAGGGGCTGGCACCCCAACTAATGAAAAACTGTTTTTT
>.|.|TRBV6-6|TRBJ1-1
CASSYGAEWNTEAFF
TGTGCCAGCAGTTATGGTGCCGAATGGAACACTGAAGCTTTCTTT
>.|.|TRBV6-6|TRBJ2-7
CASSQQLGGYEQYF
TGTGCCAGCAGTCAACAGTTGGGGGGTTACGAGCAGTACTTC
>.|.|TRBV6-1|TRBJ1-2
CASSEIGTGPRGYTF
TGTGCCAGCAGTGAAATTGGTACAGGCCCAAGGGGCTACACCTTC
>.|.|TRBV5-1|TRBJ2-1
CASSLVSGGSYNEQFF
TGCGCCAGCAGCTTGGTGTCAGGGGGGTCCTACAATGAGCAGTTCTTC
>.|once|TRBV7-2|TRBJ2-1
CASSLGSGNYNEQFF
TGTGCCAGCAGCTTAGGGTCGGGCAACTACAATGAGCAGTTCTTC
>.|.|TRBV7-3|TRBJ2-1
CASTPPRVVGEQFF
TGTGCCAGCACCCCACCCAGGGTCGTGGGGGAGCAGTTCTTC
>.|.|TRBV18|TRBJ2-5
CASSAQETQYF
TGTGCCAGCTCGGCTCAAGAGACCCAGTACTTC
>TRBD1|.|TRBV28|TRBJ1-1
CASSRTGRITEAFF
TGTGCCAGCAGCCGGACAGGGAGAATCACTGAAGCTTTCTTT
>.|once|TRBV6-5|TRBJ2-7
CASSYKANRNEQYF
TGTGCCAGCAGTTACAAGGCGAATAGGAACGAGCAGTACTTC